One sample yielded the 9 T cell receptor beta chains listed below, sequenced in a study of cytomegalovirus exposure and HLA in healthy donors. PCR amplification relied on 60 Vbeta primers (plus 13 Jbeta primers). Repertoires were generated with immunoSEQ multiplex PCR, while TCRdb's copy carries only in-frame clones and drops some. The table includes about 180,000 clones, over 65% detected once. Sequences were obtained from PBMCs. These receptors were obtained from an older woman in good health and CMV-seropositive.

The chain recombines TRBV27 with TRBJ1-4; D not resolved. V lost 10 bases to trimming and J lost 0 bases, with 12 bases between them. Germline values: CDR1 MNHEY, CDR2 SMNVEV (reference sequence). This CDR3 is 14 amino acids long. The CDR3 region is CATRGSATNEKLFF. DNA for the CDR3: TGTGCCACGCGCGGGTCTGCAACTAATGAAAAACTGTTTTTT.

This clone was recorded a few times. The V gene is TRBV7-3, the J gene TRBJ2-3; D not certain. The CDR3 covers 13 residues. CDR1 and CDR2 from the germline V gene are SGHTA and FQGTGA. Trimming pared 3 bases from V and 4 bases from J, leaving 8 bases between. Written as DNA, the CDR3 is TGTGCCAGCAGCTTTGCTGGGCCAGATACGCAGTATTTT. The encoded protein is CASSFAGPDTQYF.

This chain joins TRBV5-1 and TRBJ2-7, with D perhaps matching TRBD2 (6 bases). Trimming left V 0 bases short and J 0 bases short, with 10 bases between. The length of the CDR3 is 15 residues. Germline CDR1 reads SGHRS; CDR2 reads YFSETQ. CDR3 amino acids: CASSLDGGSSYEQYF. The CDR3 region has the DNA TGCGCCAGCAGCTTGGATGGGGGGTCCTCCTACGAGCAGTACTTC.

V and J are TRBV19 and TRBJ2-7, with D perhaps TRBD1 (6 bases). The germline V and J ends were trimmed by 5 bases and 3 bases, with 23 bases remaining between them. The CDR3 is 17 residues long. Germline V CDR1 and CDR2: LNHDA, SQIVND (reference sequence). Here the CDR3 reads CASSFTDTGTSFYEQYF. For the CDR3, the DNA is TGTGCCAGTAGTTTCACCGATACCGGGACATCTTTCTACGAGCAGTACTTC. The whole variable domain, filled in from reference TRBV19 and TRBJ2-7, reads DGGITQSPKYLFRKEGQNVTLSCEQNLNHDAMYWYRQDPGQGLRLIYYSQIVNDFQKGDIAEGYSVSREKKESFPLTVTSAQKNPTAFYLCASSFTDTGTSFYEQYFGPGTRLTVT.

The chain carries TRBV6-5 and TRBJ1-1; 8 positions match TRBD1. The J segment lost 10 bases and the V segment lost 0 bases, leaving 4 bases of the junction unmatched. Germline CDR1 reads MNHEY; CDR2 reads SVGAGI. The CDR3 loop spans 13 amino acids. The CDR3 DNA follows: TGTGCCAGCAGTTACTCGTCAGACAGGGGAGCTTTCTTT. This encodes CASSYSSDRGAFF.

The chain recombines TRBV19 with TRBJ1-1, with 7 bases fitting TRBD1. This CDR3 is 15 amino acids long. Per germline, CDR1 LNHDA and CDR2 SQIVND (reference sequence). V lost 5 bases, J lost 1 base, and 7 bases stayed unmatched. The CDR3 loop is CASSPETGTNTEAFF. DNA for the CDR3: TGTGCCAGTAGTCCTGAGACAGGGACGAACACTGAAGCTTTCTTT. Combining the CDR3 with reference TRBV19 and TRBJ1-1 gives the whole variable domain DGGITQSPKYLFRKEGQNVTLSCEQNLNHDAMYWYRQDPGQGLRLIYYSQIVNDFQKGDIAEGYSVSREKKESFPLTVTSAQKNPTAFYLCASSPETGTNTEAFFGQGTRLTVV.

V and J are TRBV9 and TRBJ2-7; the match to TRBD2 covers 7 bases. V lost 2 bases, J lost 1 base, and 3 bases stayed unmatched. This CDR3 region has 14 residues. Germline loops: CDR1 SGDLS, CDR2 YYNGEE. CDR3 loop: CASSVRERSYEQYF. The CDR3 coding sequence is TGTGCCAGCAGCGTGCGGGAGAGGTCCTACGAGCAGTACTTC. Using reference TRBV9 and TRBJ2-7 for the parts outside the CDR3, the full variable domain is DSGVTQTPKHLITATGQRVTLRCSPRSGDLSVYWYQQSLDQGLQFLIQYYNGEERAKGNILERFSAQQFPDLHSELNLSSLELGDSALYFCASSVRERSYEQYFGPGTRLTVT.

There are a few counts of this clone. J is TRBJ2-3 and V is TRBV9, with 8 nucleotides matching TRBD2. The CDR3 extends over 16 amino acids. Germline V gives CDR1 SGDLS, CDR2 YYNGEE. The V segment lost 0 bases and the J segment 5 bases; nucleotides outside the gene matches: 8. CDR3 loop: CASSVGARGGGDTQYF. The CDR3 DNA sequence: TGTGCCAGCAGCGTAGGAGCCCGGGGGGGTGGAGATACGCAGTATTTT.

The V gene is TRBV27, the J gene TRBJ2-1; a weak D match, TRBD1 (5 bases). The CDR3 has 13 residues. V was trimmed by 2 bases and J by 6 bases, leaving 8 bases between them. Germline loops: CDR1 MNHEY, CDR2 SMNVEV (reference sequence). The CDR3 nucleotides read TGTGCCAGCAGTTTACGACAGTTCAATGAGCAGTTCTTC. Translating it yields CASSLRQFNEQFF.